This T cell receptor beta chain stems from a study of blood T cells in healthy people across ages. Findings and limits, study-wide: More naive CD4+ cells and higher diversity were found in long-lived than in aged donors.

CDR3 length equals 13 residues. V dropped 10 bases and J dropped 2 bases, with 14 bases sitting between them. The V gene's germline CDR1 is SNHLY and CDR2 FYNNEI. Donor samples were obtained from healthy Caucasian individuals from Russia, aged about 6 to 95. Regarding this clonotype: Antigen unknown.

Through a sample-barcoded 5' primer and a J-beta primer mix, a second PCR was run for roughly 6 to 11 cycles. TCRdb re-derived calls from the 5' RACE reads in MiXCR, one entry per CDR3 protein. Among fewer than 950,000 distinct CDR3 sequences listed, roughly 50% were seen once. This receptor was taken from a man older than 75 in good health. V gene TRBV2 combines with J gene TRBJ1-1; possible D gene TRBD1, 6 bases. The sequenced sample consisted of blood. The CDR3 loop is CATIGTPNTEAFF. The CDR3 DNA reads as TGTGCCACCATTGGGACACCTAACACTGAAGCTTTCTTT.